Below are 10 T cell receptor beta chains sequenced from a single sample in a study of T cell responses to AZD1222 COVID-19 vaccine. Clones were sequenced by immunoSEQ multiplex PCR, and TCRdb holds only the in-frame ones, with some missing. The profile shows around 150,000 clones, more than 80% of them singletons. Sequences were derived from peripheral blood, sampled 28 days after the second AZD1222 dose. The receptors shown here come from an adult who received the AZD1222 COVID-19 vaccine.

This chain's CDR3 is CASSFGGSNEKLFF. CDR3 nucleotide sequence: TGCGCCAGCAGCTTTGGGGGGTCTAATGAAAAACTGTTTTTT. This rearrangement joins TRBV5-1 to TRBJ1-4; TRBD1 is a possible D gene (5 bases). Germline CDR1 SGHRS, CDR2 YFSETQ. The germline V and J ends were trimmed by 2 bases and 3 bases, with 8 bases remaining between them. This CDR3 region has 14 residues. The full variable domain, in which reference TRBV5-1 and TRBJ1-4 provide the parts outside the CDR3, is KAGVTQTPRYLIKTRGQQVTLSCSPISGHRSVSWYQQTPGQGLQFLFEYFSETQRNKGNFPGRFSGRQFSNSRSEMNVSTLELGDSALYLCASSFGGSNEKLFFGSGTQLSVL.

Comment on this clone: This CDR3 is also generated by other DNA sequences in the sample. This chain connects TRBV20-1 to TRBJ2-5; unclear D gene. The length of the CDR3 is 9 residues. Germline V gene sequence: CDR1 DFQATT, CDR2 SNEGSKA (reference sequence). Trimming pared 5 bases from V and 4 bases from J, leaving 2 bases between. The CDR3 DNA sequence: TGCAGTGCTCCAGAGACCCAGTACTTC. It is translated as CSAPETQYF.

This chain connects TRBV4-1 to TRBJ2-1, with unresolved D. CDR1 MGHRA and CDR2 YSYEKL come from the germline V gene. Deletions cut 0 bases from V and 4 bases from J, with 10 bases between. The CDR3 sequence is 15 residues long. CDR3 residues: CASSQDEASYNEQFF. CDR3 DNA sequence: TGCGCCAGCAGCCAAGATGAGGCCTCATACAATGAGCAGTTCTTC.

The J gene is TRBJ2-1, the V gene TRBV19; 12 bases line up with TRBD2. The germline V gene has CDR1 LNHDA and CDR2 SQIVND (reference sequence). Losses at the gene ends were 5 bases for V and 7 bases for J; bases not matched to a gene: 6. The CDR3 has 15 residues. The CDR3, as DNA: TGTGCCAGTAGTCCTGGACTAGCGGGGCAAAATGAGCAGTTCTTC. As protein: CASSPGLAGQNEQFF.

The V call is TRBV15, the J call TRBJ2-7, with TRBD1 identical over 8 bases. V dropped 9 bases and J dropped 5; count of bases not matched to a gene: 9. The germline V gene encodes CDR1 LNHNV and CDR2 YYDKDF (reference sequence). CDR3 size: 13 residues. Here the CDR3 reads CATEPGGADEQYF. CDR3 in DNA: TGTGCCACAGAACCAGGGGGCGCGGACGAGCAGTACTTC.

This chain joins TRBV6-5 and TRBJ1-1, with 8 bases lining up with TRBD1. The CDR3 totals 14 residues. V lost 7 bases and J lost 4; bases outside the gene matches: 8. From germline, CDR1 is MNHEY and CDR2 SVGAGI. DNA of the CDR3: TGTGCCAGCAACCAGGGGGCGCGGTCCACTGAAGCTTTCTTT. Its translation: CASNQGARSTEAFF.

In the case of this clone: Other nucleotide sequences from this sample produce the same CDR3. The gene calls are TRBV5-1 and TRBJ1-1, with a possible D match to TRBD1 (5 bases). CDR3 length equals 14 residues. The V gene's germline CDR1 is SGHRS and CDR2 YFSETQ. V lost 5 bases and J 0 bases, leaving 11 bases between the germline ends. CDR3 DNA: TGCGCCAGCAGTCCCGGGACCTTGAACACTGAAGCTTTCTTT. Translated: CASSPGTLNTEAFF.

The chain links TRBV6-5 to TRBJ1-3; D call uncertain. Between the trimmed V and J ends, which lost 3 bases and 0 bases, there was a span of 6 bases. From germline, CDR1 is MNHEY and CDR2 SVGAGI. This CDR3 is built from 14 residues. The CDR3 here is CASSYGNSGNTIYF. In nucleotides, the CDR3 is TGTGCCAGCAGTTATGGGAACTCTGGAAACACCATATATTTT.

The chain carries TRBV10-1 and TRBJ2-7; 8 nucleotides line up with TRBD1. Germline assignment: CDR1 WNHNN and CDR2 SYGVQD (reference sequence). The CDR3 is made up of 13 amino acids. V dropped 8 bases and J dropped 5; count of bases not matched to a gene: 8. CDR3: CASGRQGPNEQYF. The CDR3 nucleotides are TGCGCCAGCGGAAGACAGGGGCCTAACGAGCAGTACTTC.

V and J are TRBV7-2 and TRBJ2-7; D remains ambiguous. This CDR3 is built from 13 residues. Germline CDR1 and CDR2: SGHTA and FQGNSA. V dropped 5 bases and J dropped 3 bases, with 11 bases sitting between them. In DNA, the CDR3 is TGTGCCAGCAGCCCTGGTCTCCTCTACGAGCAGTACTTC. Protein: CASSPGLLYEQYF.